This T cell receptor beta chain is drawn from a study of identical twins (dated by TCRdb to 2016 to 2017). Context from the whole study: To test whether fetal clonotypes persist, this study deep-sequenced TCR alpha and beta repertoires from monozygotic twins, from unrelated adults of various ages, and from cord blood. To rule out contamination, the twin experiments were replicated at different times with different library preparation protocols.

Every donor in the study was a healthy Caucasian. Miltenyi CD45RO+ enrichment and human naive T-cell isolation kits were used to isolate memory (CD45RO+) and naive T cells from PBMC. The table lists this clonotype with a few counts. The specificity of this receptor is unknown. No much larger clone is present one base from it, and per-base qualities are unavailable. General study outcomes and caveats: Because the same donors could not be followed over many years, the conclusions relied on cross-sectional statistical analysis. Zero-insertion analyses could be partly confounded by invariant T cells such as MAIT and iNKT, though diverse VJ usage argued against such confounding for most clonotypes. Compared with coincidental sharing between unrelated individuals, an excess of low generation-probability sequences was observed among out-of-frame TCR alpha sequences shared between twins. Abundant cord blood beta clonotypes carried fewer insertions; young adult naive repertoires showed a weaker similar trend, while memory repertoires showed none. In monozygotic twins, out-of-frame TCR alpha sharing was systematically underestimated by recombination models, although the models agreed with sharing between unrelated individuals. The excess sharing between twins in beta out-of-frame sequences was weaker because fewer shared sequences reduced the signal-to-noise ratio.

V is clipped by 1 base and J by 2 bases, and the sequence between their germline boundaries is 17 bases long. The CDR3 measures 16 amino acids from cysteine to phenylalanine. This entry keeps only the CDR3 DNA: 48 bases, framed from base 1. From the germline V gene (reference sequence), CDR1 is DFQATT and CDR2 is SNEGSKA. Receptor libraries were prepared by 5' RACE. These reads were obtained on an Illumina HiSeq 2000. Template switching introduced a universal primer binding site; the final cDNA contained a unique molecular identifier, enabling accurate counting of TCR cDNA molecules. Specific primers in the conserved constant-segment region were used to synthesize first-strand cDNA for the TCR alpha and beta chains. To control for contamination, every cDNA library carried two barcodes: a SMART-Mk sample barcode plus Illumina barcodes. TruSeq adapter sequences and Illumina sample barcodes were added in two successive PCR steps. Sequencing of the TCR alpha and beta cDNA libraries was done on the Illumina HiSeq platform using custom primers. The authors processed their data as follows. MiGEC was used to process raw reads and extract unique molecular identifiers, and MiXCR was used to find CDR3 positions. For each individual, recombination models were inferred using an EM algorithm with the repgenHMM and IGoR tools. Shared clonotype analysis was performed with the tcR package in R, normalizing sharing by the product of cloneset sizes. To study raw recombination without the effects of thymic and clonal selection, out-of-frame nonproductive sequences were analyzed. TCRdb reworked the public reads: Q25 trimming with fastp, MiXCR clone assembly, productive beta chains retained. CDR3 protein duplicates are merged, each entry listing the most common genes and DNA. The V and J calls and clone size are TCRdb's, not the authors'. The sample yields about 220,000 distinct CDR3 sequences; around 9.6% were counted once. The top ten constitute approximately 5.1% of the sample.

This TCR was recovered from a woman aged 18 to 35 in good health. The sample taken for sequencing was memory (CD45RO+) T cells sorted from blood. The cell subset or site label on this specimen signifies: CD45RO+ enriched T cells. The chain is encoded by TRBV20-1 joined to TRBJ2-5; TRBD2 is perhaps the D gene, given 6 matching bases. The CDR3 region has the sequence CSARGKREARQETQYF. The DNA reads TGCAGTGCTAGAGGAAAGAGGGAGGCAAGGCAAGAGACCCAGTACTTC.